The 3 T cell receptor beta chains reported below all come from one sample, sequenced in a study of identical twins. TCRdb ran MiXCR on the 5' RACE reads and lists one entry per CDR3 protein. The sample shows about 220,000 distinct CDR3 sequences, approximately 6.8% of them seen only once. The data were also submitted as part of a second study, on yellow fever vaccine responses in identical twins.

The sample comprised CD8+ T cells sorted from blood. These receptors originate from a woman in her late teens or twenties in good health.

About this clonotype: A junction end diverges from the germline sequence, so it may reflect a read error. V is TRBV28 and J is TRBJ2-3, with D perhaps assigned TRBD1 or TRBD2 (7 bases each). The CDR3 loop spans 15 amino acids. Germline V gives CDR1 MDHEN, CDR2 SYDVKM. The CDR3 protein is CASSWVFGGTETQYF. As DNA, the CDR3 is TGTGCCAGCAGTTGGGTCTTCGGGGGGACAGAAACGCAGTATTTT.

This chain uses TRBV5-5 with TRBJ2-1; tentatively, D is TRBD2 (5 bases). CDR3 length: 15 amino acids. V lost 1 base to trimming and J lost 1 base, with 9 bases between them. Germline V lookup: CDR1 SGHKS, CDR2 YYEKEE (reference sequence). The CDR3 region is CASSLWESSYNEQFF. CDR3 nucleotides: TGTGCCAGCAGCTTGTGGGAGTCTTCCTACAATGAGCAGTTCTTC.

The chain has TRBV29-1 and TRBJ1-1, with D possibly being TRBD1 (6 bases). The CDR3 loop spans 15 amino acids. Germline V gives CDR1 SQVTM, CDR2 ANQGSEA. Trimming stripped 7 bases from V and 1 base from J, with 19 bases between. CDR3 residues: CSAIRTENPNTEAFF. CDR3 nucleotides: TGCAGCGCTATAAGGACAGAAAATCCGAACACTGAAGCTTTCTTT.